This is a list of T cell receptor beta chains from one sample in a study of blood T cell repertoires in COVID-19. Data came from immunoSEQ multiplex PCR; TCRdb stores just in-frame clones and leaves some out. The repertoire holds about 190,000 clones, with about 88% as singletons. The sequenced sample was peripheral blood. These receptor sequences come from a woman aged 40 to 50 who had recovered from COVID-19. The CDR3 runs from the conserved cysteine through the conserved F or W. Each record gives: clone size, V gene, J gene, D gene, CDR3 DNA, CDR3 protein. The D gene is left open where the match is weak. Some rows mark clone size as missing; the rest say once, few, many or name a class of expanded clone.

size: -
V: TRBV6-5
J: TRBJ2-7
D: -
DNA: TGTGCCAGCAGGACTACGGACAGAAACTACGAGCAGTACTTC
CDR3: CASRTTDRNYEQYF

size: -
V: TRBV11-2
J: TRBJ1-5
D: -
DNA: TGTGCCAGCAGCTTATCGAGGGTCCAGCCCCAGCATTTT
CDR3: CASSLSRVQPQHF

size: -
V: TRBV4-3
J: TRBJ1-2
D: TRBD1
DNA: TGCGCCAGCAGCCAAGGGGACAGCAACTATGGCTACACCTTC
CDR3: CASSQGDSNYGYTF

size: -
V: TRBV4-2
J: TRBJ2-2
D: TRBD2
DNA: TGTGCCAGCAGCCAAGACCCGGCGGGAGGGCCTTTCACCGGGGAGCTGTTTTTT
CDR3: CASSQDPAGGPFTGELFF

size: -
V: TRBV3-1/TRBV3-2
J: TRBJ2-7
D: TRBD1
DNA: TGTGCCAGCAACCAACAGGACAGGGGCGAGCAGTACTTC
CDR3: CASNQQDRGEQYF

size: once
V: TRBV18
J: TRBJ2-4
D: -
DNA: TGTGCCAGCTCACCTCCTAGGGGGGGCGGCGAAAACATTCAGTACTTC
CDR3: CASSPPRGGGENIQYF

size: once
V: TRBV29-1
J: TRBJ2-5
D: TRBD1
DNA: TGCAGCGTTGCCCCGGACAGGGGCCGAGAGACCCAGTACTTC
CDR3: CSVAPDRGRETQYF

size: -
V: TRBV11-2
J: TRBJ2-5
D: -
DNA: TGTGCCAGCAGCTTAACGAGTATGCCGGGAGAGACCCAGTACTTC
CDR3: CASSLTSMPGETQYF

size: -
V: TRBV3-1/TRBV3-2
J: TRBJ1-1
D: -
DNA: TGTGCCAGCAGCCAAGATAGGGGAAGGAACACTGAAGCTTTCTTT
CDR3: CASSQDRGRNTEAFF

size: -
V: TRBV10-3
J: TRBJ1-5
D: -
DNA: TGTGCCATCAGCCGGGACACAAATCAGCCCCAGCATTTT
CDR3: CAISRDTNQPQHF

size: -
V: TRBV19
J: TRBJ1-2
D: TRBD1
DNA: TGTGCCAGTAGTACCCGGGACAGCGGCTATGGCTACACCTTC
CDR3: CASSTRDSGYGYTF

size: -
V: TRBV29-1
J: TRBJ2-2
D: -
DNA: TGCAGCGCCAGGCCAGGGAAGGCCGGGGAGCTGTTTTTT
CDR3: CSARPGKAGELFF

size: few
V: TRBV5-1
J: TRBJ2-2
D: -
DNA: TGCGCCAGCAGCTTGTCGGGGAACACCGGGGAGCTGTTTTTT
CDR3: CASSLSGNTGELFF

size: few
V: TRBV11-1
J: TRBJ2-3
D: -
DNA: TGTGCCAGCAGCCAAGAGGCAGATACGCAGTATTTT
CDR3: CASSQEADTQYF

size: -
V: TRBV2
J: TRBJ2-4
D: TRBD2
DNA: TGTGCCAGCAGTCCCGAAGTCGGGACTAGCTTAAACATTCAGTACTTC
CDR3: CASSPEVGTSLNIQYF